This is a list of T cell receptor beta chains from one sample in a study of T cell responses to AZD1222 COVID-19 vaccine. Sequencing used immunoSEQ multiplex PCR; TCRdb keeps in-frame clones, though not all of them. The sample contains under 70,000 clones, 88% of which appear only once. The starting material was peripheral blood, obtained on day 0 of AZD1222 vaccination. These receptors were taken from an adult in good health. CDR3s include the opening cysteine and the closing phenylalanine or tryptophan. A D gene is named only where the DNA matches it firmly. Clone size is shown for a subset of rows, as once, few, many or a class of expanded clone.

v_call: TRBV7-9; clone_size: .; d_call: TRBD1; j_call: TRBJ2-7; cdr3_aa: CASSLDRGYEQYF; cdr3_nt: TGTGCCAGCAGCTTAGACAGGGGCTACGAGCAGTACTTC
v_call: TRBV15; clone_size: .; d_call: TRBD2; j_call: TRBJ2-4; cdr3_aa: CATSRALGLAGLIAKNIQYF; cdr3_nt: TGTGCCACCAGCAGAGCCTTGGGACTAGCGGGTCTGATAGCCAAAAACATTCAGTACTTC
v_call: TRBV5-6; clone_size: .; d_call: .; j_call: TRBJ1-1; cdr3_aa: CASSSYIPNTEAFF; cdr3_nt: TGTGCCAGCAGCTCCTACATTCCGAACACTGAAGCTTTCTTT
v_call: TRBV25-1; clone_size: .; d_call: .; j_call: TRBJ1-1; cdr3_aa: CASPEAHTGRDLNTEAFF; cdr3_nt: TGTGCCAGCCCCGAAGCCCACACCGGGCGGGATCTGAACACTGAAGCTTTCTTT
v_call: TRBV18; clone_size: few; d_call: .; j_call: TRBJ2-3; cdr3_aa: CASSPPGDTQYF; cdr3_nt: TGTGCCAGCTCACCTCCCGGAGATACGCAGTATTTT
v_call: TRBV2; clone_size: .; d_call: .; j_call: TRBJ1-4; cdr3_aa: CASSVLGTTNEKLFF; cdr3_nt: TGTGCCAGCAGTGTCCTTGGAACAACTAATGAAAAACTGTTTTTT
v_call: TRBV2; clone_size: .; d_call: .; j_call: TRBJ2-3; cdr3_aa: CASKLGPSTDTQYF; cdr3_nt: TGTGCCAGTAAATTGGGACCAAGCACAGATACGCAGTATTTT
v_call: TRBV29-1; clone_size: .; d_call: .; j_call: TRBJ2-2; cdr3_aa: CSVSYTGELFF; cdr3_nt: TGCAGCGTCTCATACACCGGGGAGCTGTTTTTT
v_call: TRBV7-2; clone_size: .; d_call: .; j_call: TRBJ1-2; cdr3_aa: CASSQSRALDHYGYTF; cdr3_nt: TGTGCCAGCAGCCAGAGCAGGGCCCTGGACCACTATGGCTACACCTTC
v_call: TRBV6-5; clone_size: .; d_call: .; j_call: TRBJ1-1; cdr3_aa: CASSFALRGEAEAFF; cdr3_nt: TGTGCCAGCAGTTTCGCCCTGAGGGGGGAAGCTGAAGCTTTCTTT
v_call: TRBV12-5; clone_size: .; d_call: TRBD1; j_call: TRBJ1-5; cdr3_aa: CASGLGTGIDSNQPQHF; cdr3_nt: TGTGCTAGTGGTTTGGGGACAGGGATCGATAGCAATCAGCCCCAGCATTTT
v_call: TRBV6-5; clone_size: .; d_call: TRBD1; j_call: TRBJ2-7; cdr3_aa: CASSQLQGEQYF; cdr3_nt: TGTGCCAGCAGTCAGTTACAGGGGGAGCAGTACTTC
v_call: TRBV3-1/TRBV3-2; clone_size: .; d_call: TRBD2; j_call: TRBJ2-3; cdr3_aa: CASSLGLAGRGDTQYF; cdr3_nt: TGTGCCAGCAGCCTTGGACTAGCGGGAAGGGGGGATACGCAGTATTTT
v_call: TRBV4-1; clone_size: .; d_call: .; j_call: TRBJ2-3; cdr3_aa: CASSQDGGGRDTQYF; cdr3_nt: TGCGCCAGCAGCCAAGATGGCGGGGGCCGAGATACGCAGTATTTT
v_call: TRBV5-8; clone_size: .; d_call: .; j_call: TRBJ2-2; cdr3_aa: CASSFHRDGELFF; cdr3_nt: TGTGCCAGCAGCTTTCACAGGGACGGGGAGCTGTTTTTT
v_call: TRBV6-5; clone_size: .; d_call: TRBD2; j_call: TRBJ2-2; cdr3_aa: CASRDPGLAVGELFF; cdr3_nt: TGTGCCAGCAGGGATCCGGGACTAGCAGTCGGGGAGCTGTTTTTT
v_call: TRBV19; clone_size: few; d_call: TRBD1; j_call: TRBJ1-6; cdr3_aa: CASSPRTGGYGSPLHF; cdr3_nt: TGTGCCAGTAGTCCACGGACAGGGGGGTATGGTTCACCCCTCCACTTT
v_call: TRBV27; clone_size: .; d_call: .; j_call: TRBJ1-2; cdr3_aa: CASRDFYGYTF; cdr3_nt: TGTGCCAGCAGAGATTTCTATGGCTACACCTTC
v_call: TRBV19; clone_size: .; d_call: .; j_call: TRBJ1-2; cdr3_aa: CASSSPPAHYGYTF; cdr3_nt: TGTGCCAGTAGTAGCCCTCCCGCCCACTATGGCTACACCTTC
v_call: TRBV2; clone_size: .; d_call: .; j_call: TRBJ2-3; cdr3_aa: CASSGQAGLSTDTQYF; cdr3_nt: TGTGCCAGCAGTGGACAAGCGGGTCTTAGCACAGATACGCAGTATTTT
v_call: TRBV24-1; clone_size: .; d_call: TRBD2; j_call: TRBJ2-1; cdr3_aa: CATSDPTWSSGTKFNEQFF; cdr3_nt: TGTGCCACCAGTGATCCGACCTGGTCTAGCGGGACTAAGTTTAATGAGCAGTTCTTC
v_call: TRBV6-1; clone_size: .; d_call: .; j_call: TRBJ1-6; cdr3_aa: CASSERAGLNSPLHF; cdr3_nt: TGTGCCAGCAGTGAACGGGCAGGGCTTAATTCACCCCTCCACTTT
v_call: TRBV24-1; clone_size: .; d_call: .; j_call: TRBJ2-1; cdr3_aa: CATSDSAWYNEQFF; cdr3_nt: TGTGCCACCAGTGACTCGGCGTGGTACAATGAGCAGTTCTTC
v_call: TRBV4-2; clone_size: .; d_call: .; j_call: TRBJ1-1; cdr3_aa: CASSFQRNTEAFF; cdr3_nt: TGTGCCAGCAGCTTTCAGAGGAACACTGAAGCTTTCTTT
v_call: TRBV7-2; clone_size: .; d_call: TRBD2; j_call: TRBJ2-1; cdr3_aa: CASSSLRTGGSSYNEQFF; cdr3_nt: TGTGCCAGCAGCTCCCTCCGGACGGGCGGGAGCTCCTACAATGAGCAGTTCTTC
v_call: TRBV4-3; clone_size: .; d_call: TRBD2; j_call: TRBJ2-2; cdr3_aa: CASKPAGGPGELFF; cdr3_nt: TGCGCCAGCAAGCCAGCGGGAGGTCCCGGGGAGCTGTTTTTT
v_call: TRBV30; clone_size: .; d_call: .; j_call: TRBJ2-1; cdr3_aa: CAWSVGLDEQFF; cdr3_nt: TGTGCCTGGAGTGTAGGTCTTGATGAGCAGTTCTTC
v_call: TRBV7-9; clone_size: .; d_call: .; j_call: TRBJ2-2; cdr3_aa: CASSSPGGSGTGELFF; cdr3_nt: TGTGCCAGCAGCTCCCCCGGGGGTAGTGGGACCGGGGAGCTGTTTTTT
v_call: TRBV18; clone_size: .; d_call: .; j_call: TRBJ1-2; cdr3_aa: CASSLGSAAYGYTF; cdr3_nt: TGTGCCAGCTCCCTCGGATCGGCGGCCTATGGCTACACCTTC
v_call: TRBV9; clone_size: .; d_call: .; j_call: TRBJ2-2; cdr3_aa: CASSVSGRTGELFF; cdr3_nt: TGTGCCAGCAGCGTATCAGGGAGGACCGGGGAGCTGTTTTTT
v_call: TRBV11-3; clone_size: .; d_call: .; j_call: TRBJ2-1; cdr3_aa: CASSQDPARGLNEQFF; cdr3_nt: TGTGCCAGCAGCCAGGATCCAGCCCGGGGGTTAAATGAGCAGTTCTTC
v_call: TRBV19; clone_size: once; d_call: TRBD1; j_call: TRBJ1-3; cdr3_aa: CASSPDRASGNTIYF; cdr3_nt: TGTGCCAGTTCCCCTGACAGGGCCTCTGGAAACACCATATATTTT
v_call: TRBV7-9; clone_size: .; d_call: .; j_call: TRBJ2-2; cdr3_aa: CASSFQPNTGELFF; cdr3_nt: TGTGCCAGCAGCTTCCAGCCGAACACCGGGGAGCTGTTTTTT
v_call: TRBV7-2; clone_size: .; d_call: .; j_call: TRBJ1-1; cdr3_aa: CASSYTVNTEAFF; cdr3_nt: TGTGCCAGCAGCTATACAGTGAACACTGAAGCTTTCTTT
v_call: TRBV14; clone_size: .; d_call: TRBD1; j_call: TRBJ2-5; cdr3_aa: CASSQSDRGQETQYF; cdr3_nt: TGTGCCAGCAGCCAATCGGACAGGGGCCAAGAGACCCAGTACTTC
v_call: TRBV5-1; clone_size: .; d_call: .; j_call: TRBJ2-2; cdr3_aa: CASSREYTGELFF; cdr3_nt: TGCGCCAGCTCCCGGGAGTACACCGGGGAGCTGTTTTTT
v_call: TRBV30; clone_size: .; d_call: TRBD1; j_call: TRBJ2-1; cdr3_aa: CASSGQGHNEQFF; cdr3_nt: TGTGCCTCCTCCGGACAGGGACACAATGAGCAGTTCTTC
v_call: TRBV5-1; clone_size: .; d_call: .; j_call: TRBJ2-1; cdr3_aa: CASSLNREQFF; cdr3_nt: TGCGCCAGCAGCTTGAATCGTGAGCAGTTCTTC
v_call: TRBV6-1; clone_size: few; d_call: TRBD1; j_call: TRBJ1-3; cdr3_aa: CASSAGTGVSGNTIYF; cdr3_nt: TGTGCCAGCAGTGCCGGGACAGGTGTATCTGGAAACACCATATATTTT
v_call: TRBV3-1/TRBV3-2; clone_size: .; d_call: TRBD1; j_call: TRBJ2-1; cdr3_aa: CASSRRDREGEQFF; cdr3_nt: TGTGCCAGCAGCCGCCGGGACAGGGAAGGGGAGCAGTTCTTC
v_call: TRBV28; clone_size: .; d_call: .; j_call: TRBJ1-5; cdr3_aa: CASSFVFGVENPSNQPQHF; cdr3_nt: TGTGCCAGCAGTTTTGTATTTGGGGTGGAGAACCCTAGCAATCAGCCCCAGCATTTT
v_call: TRBV15; clone_size: .; d_call: TRBD2; j_call: TRBJ2-3; cdr3_aa: CATSAGGPTDTQYF; cdr3_nt: TGTGCCACCAGCGCGGGAGGGCCGACAGATACGCAGTATTTT
v_call: TRBV14; clone_size: .; d_call: TRBD1; j_call: TRBJ1-1; cdr3_aa: CASRRQGGTTEAFF; cdr3_nt: TGTGCCAGCAGGCGACAGGGGGGGACCACTGAAGCTTTCTTT
v_call: TRBV30; clone_size: .; d_call: .; j_call: TRBJ2-7; cdr3_aa: CAWTAYSGSYEQYF; cdr3_nt: TGTGCCTGGACGGCTTATTCAGGGTCCTACGAGCAGTACTTC
v_call: TRBV6-5; clone_size: once; d_call: .; j_call: TRBJ1-4; cdr3_aa: CASSYEYEKLFF; cdr3_nt: TGTGCCAGCAGTTACGAGTATGAAAAACTGTTTTTT
v_call: TRBV15; clone_size: few; d_call: .; j_call: TRBJ1-6; cdr3_aa: CATSRGTGADNSPLHF; cdr3_nt: TGTGCCACCAGCAGAGGAACAGGAGCCGATAATTCACCCCTCCACTTT
v_call: TRBV2; clone_size: .; d_call: TRBD1; j_call: TRBJ1-4; cdr3_aa: CASSVGTGTTNEKLFF; cdr3_nt: TGTGCCAGCAGTGTCGGGACAGGGACTACTAATGAAAAACTGTTTTTT
v_call: TRBV20-1; clone_size: .; d_call: .; j_call: TRBJ1-5; cdr3_aa: CSASLGGFNQPQHF; cdr3_nt: TGCAGTGCTAGTTTAGGGGGTTTTAATCAGCCCCAGCATTTT
v_call: TRBV7-9; clone_size: .; d_call: .; j_call: TRBJ1-5; cdr3_aa: CASSFSIGNSNQPQHF; cdr3_nt: TGTGCCAGCAGCTTCAGTATAGGTAATAGCAATCAGCCCCAGCATTTT
v_call: TRBV29-1; clone_size: few; d_call: TRBD1; j_call: TRBJ1-2; cdr3_aa: CSVGDREGGYTF; cdr3_nt: TGCAGCGTCGGAGACAGGGAGGGTGGCTACACCTTC
v_call: TRBV5-6; clone_size: .; d_call: .; j_call: TRBJ2-7; cdr3_aa: CASSLAGAALAFRTGEQYF; cdr3_nt: TGTGCCAGCAGCTTGGCAGGTGCGGCGCTGGCCTTTCGGACTGGCGAGCAGTACTTC
v_call: TRBV4-1; clone_size: .; d_call: .; j_call: TRBJ1-1; cdr3_aa: CASSRQGTGTEAFF; cdr3_nt: TGCGCCAGCAGCCGTCAGGGAACAGGGACTGAAGCTTTCTTT
v_call: TRBV3-1/TRBV3-2; clone_size: .; d_call: TRBD1; j_call: TRBJ2-6; cdr3_aa: CASSQEGTGGFGANVLTF; cdr3_nt: TGTGCCAGCAGCCAAGAAGGGACAGGGGGATTTGGGGCCAACGTCCTGACTTTC
v_call: TRBV30; clone_size: .; d_call: TRBD2; j_call: TRBJ2-7; cdr3_aa: CAWSVPGRGGGYEQYF; cdr3_nt: TGTGCCTGGAGTGTACCGGGACGCGGGGGAGGCTACGAGCAGTACTTC
v_call: TRBV13; clone_size: once; d_call: TRBD1; j_call: TRBJ1-4; cdr3_aa: CASSRTGGNEKLFF; cdr3_nt: TGTGCCAGCAGCCGGACAGGGGGCAATGAAAAACTGTTTTTT
v_call: TRBV28; clone_size: .; d_call: .; j_call: TRBJ2-1; cdr3_aa: CASSLGGGNNEQFF; cdr3_nt: TGTGCCAGCAGTTTAGGTGGGGGCAACAATGAGCAGTTCTTC
v_call: TRBV6-2/TRBV6-3; clone_size: .; d_call: .; j_call: TRBJ2-3; cdr3_aa: CASSYSPLAVSTDTQYF; cdr3_nt: TGTGCCAGCAGTTACTCTCCCTTGGCGGTTAGCACAGATACGCAGTATTTT
v_call: TRBV6-4; clone_size: .; d_call: .; j_call: TRBJ2-7; cdr3_aa: CASRSHEQYF; cdr3_nt: TGTGCCAGCAGGTCACACGAGCAGTACTTC
v_call: TRBV6-5; clone_size: few; d_call: .; j_call: TRBJ2-5; cdr3_aa: CASSYKGQSETQYF; cdr3_nt: TGTGCCAGCAGTTACAAGGGGCAGTCGGAGACCCAGTACTTC
v_call: TRBV5-6; clone_size: once; d_call: TRBD2; j_call: TRBJ2-3; cdr3_aa: CASSFGTSGRASTDTQYF; cdr3_nt: TGTGCCAGCAGCTTCGGGACTAGCGGGCGTGCTAGCACAGATACGCAGTATTTT